This T cell receptor beta chain was observed in a study of shared clonotypes between healthy human individuals (dated by TCRdb to between 2020 and 2021). As for the study more broadly: Three men and two women, aged 18 to 49 years, made up the cohort. Between about 0.9 and 8.9 billion PBMCs per donor were obtained by leukapheresis. Libraries were prepared and TCR repertoires were sequenced by different laboratories using diverse techniques, in order to increase sequencing depth and limit assay-specific biases. Blood TCR repertoires of about 5 healthy adults were deeply sequenced to estimate repertoire size and the extent of clonotype sharing between individuals. For each donor, CD4 naive and CD4 memory were each given three plates, CD8 naive was given two plates, and CD8 memory was given one plate. Broader findings and caveats from the paper: Because the study included only a small number of donors, the genetic and exposure-history diversity represented was limited. Compared with non-shared clonotypes, the clonotypes found in all four sorted-subset donors had higher generation probabilities. Sampling was restricted to blood, and TCR repertoires in tissues likely differ from the TCR repertoires found in blood. Naive subsets generally had larger estimated clonotype richness than memory subsets. About 5% of naive CD4, roughly 3.5% of naive CD8, 2.3% of memory CD4, and around 0.4% of memory CD8 clonotypes were shared across a few donors. Pairwise subsampling led to the expectation that sequencing depth would affect the degree of clonotype sharing among donors. Rarefaction of sorted-subset datasets indicated incomplete sequencing despite the large sequencing depth.

V sheds 7 bases and J sheds 4 bases, leaving 8 bases between their ends. CDR1 and CDR2, per the germline V gene, are MNHNS and SASEGT. From the cysteine through the phenylalanine, the CDR3 covers 12 amino acids. Only the CDR3 region is kept as DNA, spanning 36 bases read in frame from base 1. Turning to this clone: No cognate antigen has been identified for it. No much larger clone is present one base from it, and per-base qualities are unavailable.

Using the deep immunoSEQ assay, TCR CDR3 regions were amplified from genomic DNA by multiplex PCR. Extracted genomic DNA from each cell subset was spread evenly across all wells of several immunoSEQ 96-well plates, with each plate serving as a replicate. For sorted subsets, roughly 200 ng of genomic DNA, equivalent to 30,000 or so T cell genomes, went into each replicate PCR. Purified libraries were quantified with a Qubit 3.0 fluorometer, sized on a Bioanalyzer 2100, and re-quantified with the KAPA Library Quantification kit. A separate single-read 150-cycle Illumina NextSeq 550 flow cell was used to sequence each immunoSEQ 96-well plate. From the authors' description of their analysis: The immunoSEQ output contained only junctional sequences without quality scores, so filtering could not match that applied to full-length reads. To assign V/J genes and CDR3, sequences were annotated against IMGT germline references using PyIR, a Python wrapper for IgBLAST v1.9. Reads with weak V/J assignments (E-value above 1e-6), missing CDR3, stop codons, out-of-frame junctions, or ambiguous translated residues were removed. A V3J clonotype was defined by an identical inferred V gene, J gene, and CDR3 amino acid sequence. To compute the percentage overlap between repertoires, the number of shared unique clonotypes was divided by the size of the smaller repertoire. Richness of each repertoire was evaluated using RTK rarefaction, the Chao1 estimator, and Recon v2.1 estimates of unobserved clonotypes. Generation probabilities were computed with OLGA for all TCRbeta clonotypes obtained by the gDNA method from several donors. Held by TCRdb, this immuneACCESS table contains in-frame sequences only and omits some clones. Under half of the omission traces to an unresolved V gene where checked; the cause of the rest is unknown. That table furnishes V, J and clone size, whereas the DNA furnished D and trimming. Here the sample has about 1,500,000 clones; approximately 97% occur a single time. The ten largest account for roughly 1.2% of the sample.

Healthy HIV-negative adults with no recently reported acute infections or vaccinations were included as donors. Every donor was a Caucasian adult living in Nashville, Tennessee, USA. Magnetic negative selection was used to enrich CD4+ T cells, after which naive cells were positively selected on CD45RA and the negative fraction became the memory subset. After blood collection by leukapheresis, PBMCs were isolated using Ficoll-Histopaque density gradient centrifugation and then cryopreserved in the vapor phase of liquid nitrogen. Purity and quantity of every magnetically sorted T cell population were checked by analytical flow cytometry. Genomic DNA was isolated from every sorted fraction and measured by UV absorbance on a Nanodrop 2000c.

The sequence derives from a man younger than 40 in good health. The chain employs TRBV6-1 and TRBJ1-5; no D gene is confidently identified. The sample taken for sequencing was naive CD4+ T cells sorted from blood. Read against the paper, the sample's cell subset or site label means: CD45RA+ positively selected. The encoded CDR3 is CASKLGNQPQHF. The DNA sequence reads TGTGCCAGCAAACTCGGGAATCAGCCCCAGCATTTT.